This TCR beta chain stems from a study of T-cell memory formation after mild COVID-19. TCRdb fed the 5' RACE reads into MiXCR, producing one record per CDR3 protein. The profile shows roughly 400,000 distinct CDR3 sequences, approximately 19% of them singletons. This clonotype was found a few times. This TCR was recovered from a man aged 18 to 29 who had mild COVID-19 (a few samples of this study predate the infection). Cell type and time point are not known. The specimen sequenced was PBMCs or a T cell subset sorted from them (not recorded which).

The CDR3, as DNA: TGTGCCAGCAGCCCCGGGCCCTTCGGCGAGCAGTACTTC. Protein sequence: CASSPGPFGEQYF. The chain carries TRBV11-1 and TRBJ2-7; no reliable D call. The V end was cut by 5 bases, the J end by 6 bases, with 14 bases between. CDR1 and CDR2 (germline): SGHAT, FQDESV (reference sequence). This CDR3 comprises 13 residues.